A single sample is the source of the 23 T cell receptor beta chains below, sequenced in a study of cytotoxic CD8 clonotypes in ibrutinib-treated CLL. The table came from immunoSEQ multiplex PCR; TCRdb's copy has only in-frame clones and leaves some out. The profile shows some 170,000 clones, roughly 84% of them singletons. The specimen was PBMCs, collected at disease progression, from a patient treated with ibrutinib. The receptors shown here come from a human donor with chronic lymphocytic leukemia.

V and J are TRBV14 and TRBJ2-1, with D unresolved. CDR3 length: 14 residues. Trimming took off 1 base at V and 8 bases at J, with 12 bases between the two ends. From germline, CDR1 is SGHDN and CDR2 FVKESK. The CDR3 here is CASSQVYGYDEQFF. CDR3 nucleotide sequence: TGTGCCAGCAGCCAAGTATACGGGTATGATGAGCAGTTCTTC.

This rearrangement joins TRBV7-2 to TRBJ2-7; 14 positions agree with TRBD2. Per germline, CDR1 SGHTA and CDR2 FQGNSA. V lost 7 bases to trimming and J lost 3 bases; unmatched junction nucleotides: 8. The CDR3 extends over 16 amino acids. The CDR3 bases are TGTGCCAGCACCACGACTAGCGGGAGGGCCATCTACGAGCAGTACTTC. This codes for CASTTTSGRAIYEQYF.

This chain links TRBV5-1 with TRBJ2-7; 9 nucleotides line up with TRBD2. The junction had 3 bases not matched to a gene; V was cut back by 3 bases and J by 5 bases. The germline CDR1 and CDR2 sequences are SGHRS and YFSETQ. The CDR3 contains 13 residues. CDR3 sequence (DNA): TGCGCCAGCAGCTCCCCTAGCGGGAACGAGCAGTACTTC. Its translation: CASSSPSGNEQYF. Filled out from reference TRBV5-1 and TRBJ2-7, the complete variable domain reads KAGVTQTPRYLIKTRGQQVTLSCSPISGHRSVSWYQQTPGQGLQFLFEYFSETQRNKGNFPGRFSGRQFSNSRSEMNVSTLELGDSALYLCASSSPSGNEQYFGPGTRLTVT.

The genes are TRBV7-8 and TRBJ2-3; tentatively, D is TRBD2 (6 bases). Germline assignment: CDR1 SGHVS and CDR2 FQNEAQ. The CDR3 has 14 residues. Trimming shortened V by 5 bases and J by 1 base, and 10 bases separated the two germline ends. DNA of the CDR3: TGTGCCAGCAGCCGCGGGGATCGCACAGATACGCAGTATTTT. This encodes CASSRGDRTDTQYF. Using reference TRBV7-8 and TRBJ2-3 for the parts outside the CDR3, the full variable domain is GAGVSQSPRYKVAKRGQDVALRCDPISGHVSLFWYQQALGQGPEFLTYFQNEAQLDKSGLPSDRFFAERPEGSVSTLKIQRTQQEDSAVYLCASSRGDRTDTQYFGPGTRLTVL.

The chain combines TRBV2 with TRBJ1-5; 9 bases map to TRBD1. CDR1 is SNHLY, CDR2 FYNNEI, per germline. J lost 5 bases, V lost 5 bases, and 7 bases had no gene match. The length of the CDR3 is 15 residues. CDR3 DNA: TGTGCCAGCAGTCGCTACAGGGGGCGGCATCAGCCCCAGCATTTT. This gives the protein CASSRYRGRHQPQHF. The full variable domain, rest sourced from reference TRBV2 and TRBJ1-5, is EPEVTQTPSHQVTQMGQEVILRCVPISNHLYFYWYRQILGQKVEFLVSFYNNEISEKSEIFDDQFSVERPDGSNFTLKIRSTKLEDSAMYFCASSRYRGRHQPQHFGDGTRLSIL.

The rearrangement links TRBV19 to TRBJ2-1; tentative D call: TRBD1 (6 bases). The CDR3 consists of 15 residues. The V and J ends lost 8 bases and 1 base respectively, with 15 bases between them. Germline loops: CDR1 LNHDA, CDR2 SQIVND (reference sequence). The chain's CDR3 is CASSLRGRSYNEQFF. CDR3 sequence (DNA): TGTGCCAGTTCACTCAGGGGCCGATCCTACAATGAGCAGTTCTTC.

The rearrangement uses TRBV11-2 and TRBJ2-6; D is possibly TRBD1 (6 bases). V lost 5 bases and J lost 0, with 20 bases in between. The CDR3 runs 19 residues. Germline CDR1 reads SGHAT; CDR2 reads FQNNGV. The CDR3 here is CASSQNQGYGASGANVLTF. The CDR3 DNA is TGTGCCAGCAGCCAAAATCAGGGGTACGGAGCCTCTGGGGCCAACGTCCTGACTTTC.

This clone was counted once. The gene calls are TRBV18 and TRBJ2-3; 9 positions agree with TRBD2. The V gene's germline CDR1 is KGHSH and CDR2 LQKENI. The CDR3 length is 16 residues. Trimming took 0 bases from V and 6 from J; bases not matched to a gene: 7. The CDR3 sequence: CASSPPLAGQRDTQYF. CDR3 coding DNA: TGTGCCAGCTCACCACCGCTAGCGGGGCAGCGGGATACGCAGTATTTT.

This chain joins TRBV25-1 and TRBJ1-4; D possibly corresponds to TRBD1 (5 bases). This CDR3 is 15 amino acids long. CDR1 is MGHDK and CDR2 is SYGVNS in the germline V gene. Trimming took off 3 bases at V and 7 bases at J, with 15 bases between the two ends. As DNA, the CDR3 is TGTGCCAGCAGTGACGGGGAGGGGATTGGTGAAAAACTGTTTTTT. This codes for CASSDGEGIGEKLFF.

This sequence joins TRBV2 and TRBJ1-4, with D perhaps matching TRBD1 (5 bases). The CDR3 sequence is 14 residues long. Looked up from germline, CDR1 is SNHLY and CDR2 is FYNNEI. Trimming took 2 bases from V and 8 from J, leaving 12 bases between them. The CDR3 loop reads CASSERLGREKLFF. CDR3 sequence (DNA): TGTGCCAGCAGTGAAAGGTTGGGGCGGGAAAAACTGTTTTTT. The variable domain in full, completed from reference TRBV2 and TRBJ1-4, reads EPEVTQTPSHQVTQMGQEVILRCVPISNHLYFYWYRQILGQKVEFLVSFYNNEISEKSEIFDDQFSVERPDGSNFTLKIRSTKLEDSAMYFCASSERLGREKLFFGSGTQLSVL.

The chain has TRBV7-2 and TRBJ2-7; tentative D call: TRBD1 (6 bases). V was trimmed by 1 base and J by 4 bases, leaving 23 bases between them. This CDR3 is built from 18 residues. Germline values: CDR1 SGHTA, CDR2 FQGNSA. The CDR3 nucleotides read TGTGCCAGCAGCTTAGGGTTTTCGGGGCAGGGGATTGTATACGAGCAGTACTTC. Translation gives CASSLGFSGQGIVYEQYF. The full variable domain, with the rest looked up from reference TRBV7-2 and TRBJ2-7, is GAGVSQSPSNKVTEKGKDVELRCDPISGHTALYWYRQSLGQGLEFLIYFQGNSAPDKSGLPSDRFSAERTGGSVSTLTIQRTQQEDSAVYLCASSLGFSGQGIVYEQYFGPGTRLTVT.

This clone was observed once. The rearrangement links TRBV2 to TRBJ2-1; 9 bases are a match to TRBD1. The CDR3 has 15 residues. Germline CDR1 SNHLY, CDR2 FYNNEI. The V gene end was trimmed by 3 bases and the J gene end by 7 bases; junction bases not matched to a gene: 7. The CDR3 loop is CASSEVDRGRNEQFF. In DNA form, the CDR3 reads TGTGCCAGCAGTGAGGTGGACAGGGGTAGGAATGAGCAGTTCTTC. Full variable domain (remainder filled in from reference TRBV2 and TRBJ2-1): EPEVTQTPSHQVTQMGQEVILRCVPISNHLYFYWYRQILGQKVEFLVSFYNNEISEKSEIFDDQFSVERPDGSNFTLKIRSTKLEDSAMYFCASSEVDRGRNEQFFGPGTRLTVL.

This chain links TRBV19 with TRBJ2-7, with a tentative D call TRBD2 (5 bases). Germline CDR1 is LNHDA and CDR2 is SQIVND (reference sequence). Trimming cost V 1 base and J 5 bases, with 12 bases left between them. CDR3 length: 14 residues. The CDR3 protein is CASSIARGLDEQYF. For the CDR3, the DNA is TGTGCCAGTAGTATAGCACGAGGGTTGGACGAGCAGTACTTC.

CDR3 amino acids: CASSLGTSGTYEQYF. CDR3 nucleotides: TGTGCCAGCAGCTTGGGGACTAGTGGAACCTACGAGCAGTACTTC. V and J are TRBV5-5 and TRBJ2-7; 7 bases map to TRBD2. The V gene end was trimmed by 0 bases and the J gene end by 2 bases; junction bases not matched to a gene: 5. This CDR3 spans 15 amino acids. Germline CDR1 reads SGHKS; CDR2 reads YYEKEE (reference sequence).

This chain joins TRBV10-3 and TRBJ1-2; perhaps TRBD1 as D (5 bases). CDR1 is ENHRY, CDR2 SYGVKD, per germline. Trimming stripped 4 bases from V and 5 bases from J, with 11 bases between. CDR3 length equals 13 residues. CDR3 sequence (DNA): TGTGCCATCAGTGTAGACAGCTTGTATGGCTACACCTTC. Translated, it gives CAISVDSLYGYTF.

The chain recombines TRBV28 with TRBJ1-2; D not resolved. The CDR3 sequence is 14 residues long. Trimming cost V 2 bases and J 2 bases, with 9 bases left between them. The germline gives CDR1 MDHEN, CDR2 SYDVKM. CDR3 sequence reads: CASSLGVLNYGYTF. CDR3 bases: TGTGCCAGCAGTTTAGGGGTTCTAAACTATGGCTACACCTTC.

The rearrangement uses TRBV7-2 and TRBJ2-1, with D perhaps matching TRBD1 (5 bases). The CDR3 contains 15 residues. CDR1 SGHTA and CDR2 FQGNSA come from the germline V gene. V was clipped by 5 bases and J by 1 base, with 12 bases between them. CDR3 protein: CASSPGMWSYNEQFF. The CDR3 region has the DNA TGTGCCAGCAGCCCAGGGATGTGGTCCTACAATGAGCAGTTCTTC.

The rearrangement joins TRBV7-2 to TRBJ1-3; D perhaps matches TRBD1 (6 bases). Trimming removed 2 bases from V and 4 bases from J, with 12 bases in between. Germline V gene lookup returns CDR1 SGHTA and CDR2 FQGNSA. The CDR3 sequence is 15 residues long. This CDR3 reads CASSLQGQGGNTIYF. In nucleotides, the CDR3 is TGTGCCAGCAGCTTACAGGGGCAGGGGGGAAACACCATATATTTT.

The chain couples TRBV29-1 to TRBJ2-5; 7 positions match TRBD1. Germline CDR1 SQVTM, CDR2 ANQGSEA. V was clipped by 3 bases and J by 12 bases; unmatched bases: 19. The CDR3 length is 15 residues. The CDR3 sequence is CSVEWDRRPAMFKYF. DNA of the CDR3: TGCAGCGTTGAGTGGGACAGACGACCGGCAATGTTCAAGTACTTC. Full variable domain (rest looked up from reference TRBV29-1 and TRBJ2-5): SAVISQKPSRDICQRGTSLTIQCQVDSQVTMMFWYRQQPGQSLTLIATANQGSEATYESGFVIDKFPISRPNLTFSTLTVSNMSPEDSSIYLCSVEWDRRPAMFKYFGPGTRLLVL.

This clone was observed once. The J gene is TRBJ1-4, the V gene TRBV28, with D perhaps matching TRBD1 (5 bases). Trimming shortened V by 2 bases and J by 3 bases, and 7 bases separated the two germline ends. Germline lookup yields CDR1 MDHEN and CDR2 SYDVKM. This CDR3 has 14 residues. The CDR3 protein is CASSLGGANEKLFF. CDR3 nucleotide sequence: TGTGCCAGCAGTTTAGGGGGGGCTAATGAAAAACTGTTTTTT. Supplemented by reference TRBV28 and TRBJ1-4, the full variable domain reads DVKVTQSSRYLVKRTGEKVFLECVQDMDHENMFWYRQDPGLGLRLIYFSYDVKMKEKGDIPEGYSVSREKKERFSLILESASTNQTSMYLCASSLGGANEKLFFGSGTQLSVL.

CDR3 bases: TGTGCCAGCAGATGGGGACAGGGTGGGAATCAGCCCCAGCATTTT. Protein: CASRWGQGGNQPQHF. The chain is built from TRBV28 and TRBJ1-5; 9 positions match TRBD1. CDR1 MDHEN and CDR2 SYDVKM come from the germline V gene. There are 15 residues in the CDR3. V was clipped by 6 bases and J by 4 bases; unmatched bases: 7. The full variable domain, in which reference TRBV28 and TRBJ1-5 provide the parts outside the CDR3, is DVKVTQSSRYLVKRTGEKVFLECVQDMDHENMFWYRQDPGLGLRLIYFSYDVKMKEKGDIPEGYSVSREKKERFSLILESASTNQTSMYLCASRWGQGGNQPQHFGDGTRLSIL.

The CDR3 protein is CASSFSRINYGYTF. In nucleotides, the CDR3 is TGTGCCAGCAGCTTCTCACGGATTAACTATGGCTACACCTTC. V usage is TRBV7-9 and J usage is TRBJ1-2; no clear D gene. V was clipped by 3 bases and J by 1 base, with 9 bases between them. Germline CDR1 reads SEHNR; CDR2 reads FQNEAQ (reference sequence). The length of the CDR3 is 14 residues. The full variable domain, in which reference TRBV7-9 and TRBJ1-2 provide the parts outside the CDR3, is DTGVSQNPRHKITKRGQNVTFRCDPISEHNRLYWYRQTLGQGPEFLTYFQNEAQLEKSRLLSDRFSAERPKGSFSTLEIQRTEQGDSAMYLCASSFSRINYGYTFGSGTRLTVV.

This chain uses TRBV13 with TRBJ1-1; D uncertain. V lost 5 bases, J lost 11 bases, and 15 bases lay in between. This CDR3 is built from 12 residues. Germline assignment: CDR1 PRHDT and CDR2 FYEKMQ (reference sequence). In nucleotides, the CDR3 is TGTGCCAGCAGCCCTTTAGGAGGGCGGGCTTTCTTT. Encoded protein: CASSPLGGRAFF.